This entry lists 9 T cell receptor beta chains sequenced from one sample in a study of blood T cell repertoires in COVID-19. TCRdb's table, derived via immunoSEQ multiplex PCR, lists solely in-frame clones and lacks some. The sample records tens of thousands of clones, around 83% being singletons. The sample was peripheral blood. Receptors were obtained from a human donor in a cohort sampled during active COVID-19.

The V gene is TRBV3-1 (or the pseudogene TRBV3-2), the J gene TRBJ1-3; D remains ambiguous. Germline V gene sequence: CDR1 LGHDT, CDR2 YNNKEL (reference sequence). V shed 1 base and J shed 8 bases, with 9 bases lying between them. This CDR3 contains 13 residues. The CDR3 loop is CASSQVTGYTIYF. CDR3 coding DNA: TGTGCCAGCAGCCAAGTAACGGGTTACACCATATATTTT.

V and J are TRBV30 and TRBJ2-7, with D maybe TRBD2 (6 bases). Trimming pared 5 bases from V and 9 bases from J, leaving 29 bases between. The V gene's germline CDR1 is GTSNPN and CDR2 SVGIG (reference sequence). The length of the CDR3 is 16 residues. The CDR3 region has the DNA TGTGCCTGGGGTCCCCGGGACTCCTTACGTCGGGGAGGGCAGTACTTC. Its translation: CAWGPRDSLRRGGQYF.

The CDR3 bases are TGCGCCAGCAGCCTCGGGACAGGCACCAATCAGCCCCAGCATTTT. It codes for CASSLGTGTNQPQHF. The chain has TRBV5-1 and TRBJ1-5; 8 nucleotides agree with TRBD1. With 4 bases clipped from V and 3 bases from J, the junction kept 6 bases outside the gene matches. The CDR3 runs to 15 residues. CDR1 and CDR2 from the germline V gene are SGHRS and YFSETQ.

A few counts support this clone. This chain connects TRBV18 to TRBJ1-1, with D hard to call. Trimming took 6 bases from V and 2 from J, leaving 4 bases between them. The germline V gene has CDR1 KGHSH and CDR2 LQKENI. CDR3 length: 11 residues. CDR3 DNA: TGTGCCAGCTCCCCTAACACTGAAGCTTTCTTT. This codes for CASSPNTEAFF.

The chain couples TRBV18 to TRBJ2-3; D is undetermined. Germline-derived CDR1 and CDR2 are KGHSH and LQKENI. The CDR3 is made up of 14 amino acids. Trimming took 0 bases from V and 4 from J, leaving 8 bases between them. The CDR3 here is CASSPPTISDTQYF. Here the CDR3 DNA reads TGTGCCAGCTCACCACCCACTATTTCAGATACGCAGTATTTT.

The rearrangement uses TRBV19 and TRBJ1-2; the match to TRBD1 covers 10 bases. This CDR3 is built from 17 residues. Losses at the gene ends were 3 bases for V and 3 bases for J; bases not matched to a gene: 10. Germline values: CDR1 LNHDA, CDR2 SQIVND (reference sequence). The chain's CDR3 is CASSIHRSGTGDYGYTF. CDR3 bases: TGTGCCAGTAGTATCCACAGGTCCGGGACAGGGGACTATGGCTACACCTTC.

The V and J genes are TRBV21-1 and TRBJ2-3; TRBD1 is the table's D call and was not checked against the DNA. TRBV21-1 is marked as a pseudogene. The CDR3 consists of 16 residues. CDR3 sequence reads: CASRFQQGIITDTQYF. The CDR3 DNA follows: TGTGCCAGCAGGTTCCAACAGGGGATAATCACAGATACGCAGTATTTT.

The chain links TRBV7-2 to TRBJ1-5; D perhaps matches TRBD1 (5 bases). CDR1 is SGHTA, CDR2 FQGNSA, per germline. V was cut by 5 bases and J by 6 bases, with 14 bases left in between. This CDR3 comprises 14 residues. The CDR3 reads CASSPWGVSQPQHF. In nucleotides, the CDR3 is TGTGCCAGCAGCCCATGGGGGGTAAGTCAGCCCCAGCATTTT. Variable domain in full (rest from reference TRBV7-2 and TRBJ1-5): GAGVSQSPSNKVTEKGKDVELRCDPISGHTALYWYRQSLGQGLEFLIYFQGNSAPDKSGLPSDRFSAERTGGSVSTLTIQRTQQEDSAVYLCASSPWGVSQPQHFGDGTRLSIL.

The J gene is TRBJ2-7, the V gene TRBV5-1; TRBD1 agrees at 7 bases. This CDR3 spans 13 amino acids. Looked up from germline, CDR1 is SGHRS and CDR2 is YFSETQ. Losses at the gene ends were 0 bases for V and 6 bases for J; bases not matched to a gene: 3. CDR3 sequence reads: CASSLGQGPEQYF. CDR3 coding DNA: TGCGCCAGCAGCTTGGGACAGGGACCCGAGCAGTACTTC.